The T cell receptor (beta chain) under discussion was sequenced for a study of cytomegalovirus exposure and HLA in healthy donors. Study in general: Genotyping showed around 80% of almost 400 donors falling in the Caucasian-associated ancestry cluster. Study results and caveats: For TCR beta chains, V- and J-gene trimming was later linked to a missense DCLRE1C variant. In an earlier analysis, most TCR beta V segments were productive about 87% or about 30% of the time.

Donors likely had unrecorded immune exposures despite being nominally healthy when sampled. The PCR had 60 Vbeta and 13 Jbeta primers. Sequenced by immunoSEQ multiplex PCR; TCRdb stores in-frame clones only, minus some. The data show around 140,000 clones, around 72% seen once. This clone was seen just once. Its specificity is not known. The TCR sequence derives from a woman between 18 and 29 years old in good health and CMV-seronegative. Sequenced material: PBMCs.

The CDR3 here is CASSKDRVETQYF. CDR3 coding DNA: TGCGCCAGCAGTAAGGACAGGGTAGAGACCCAGTACTTC. The V gene is TRBV5-1, the J gene TRBJ2-5, with 8 bases identical to TRBD1. Germline loops: CDR1 SGHRS, CDR2 YFSETQ. This CDR3 comprises 13 residues. J gave up 4 bases and V 5 bases, and 4 bases lay outside the gene matches.